What follows are 23 T cell receptor beta chains derived from one specimen sequenced in a study of shared T cell receptors in the human thymus (dated by TCRdb to the early 2020s). The library was made by the immunoSEQ multiplex PCR assay. TCRdb's version of the immuneACCESS table is confined to in-frame rearrangements and falls short of the full clone set. An unresolved V gene accounts for under half of the shortfall where checked; the remainder is of unknown origin. In this sample the table shows hundreds of thousands of clones, 88% of which occur a single time. The ten most abundant clones make up around 0.0099% of the sample. These data are also associated with another study on human thymus T cells.

The sample consisted of thymocytes. These receptor sequences come from a boy in the first two years of life with a congenital heart defect. Donor details come from another sample of the same person, matched by shared clones.

The DNA for the CDR3 is TGCGCCAGCAGCCAAGGGGGCCAGCGGGCCCTCACAGATACGCAGTATTTT. Amino acid sequence: CASSQGGQRALTDTQYF. This chain links TRBV4-3 with TRBJ2-3; D is possibly TRBD2 (6 bases). The CDR3 spans 17 residues. Germline V gives CDR1 LGHNA, CDR2 YSLEER. V lost 1 base and J 2 bases, leaving 16 bases between the germline ends.

This clone was picked up a small number of times. V usage is TRBV7-9 and J usage is TRBJ1-2, with no clear D. The V end lost 6 bases, the J end lost 1 base, and 12 bases lay between the germline ends. This CDR3 is built from 14 residues. Looked up from germline, CDR1 is SEHNR and CDR2 is FQNEAQ (reference sequence). The CDR3 protein is CASSRRFFNYGYTF. CDR3 DNA sequence: TGTGCCAGCAGTCGGAGGTTCTTTAACTATGGCTACACCTTC.

The chain joins TRBV30 to TRBJ1-2, with 7 bases aligning to TRBD1. CDR3 length: 14 residues. Germline V gene sequence: CDR1 GTSNPN, CDR2 SVGIG (reference sequence). V was pared by 4 bases and J by 0 bases, with 5 bases of the junction left unmatched. The CDR3 loop is CAWIPGQTNYGYTF. CDR3 sequence (DNA): TGTGCCTGGATTCCGGGACAGACTAACTATGGCTACACCTTC.

Written as DNA, the CDR3 is TGTGCCAGTAGGGGGGGGTACAATGAGCAGTTCTTC. It is translated as CASRGGYNEQFF. The chain couples TRBV19 to TRBJ2-1; 7 bases fit TRBD2. Germline CDR1 is LNHDA and CDR2 is SQIVND (reference sequence). V shed 6 bases and J 4 bases; nucleotides not matched to a gene: 0. The CDR3 has 12 residues.

V gene TRBV6-1 combines with J gene TRBJ2-7; 10 bases match TRBD1. The trim removed 7 bases at V and 2 bases at J, leaving 5 bases unmatched. Germline CDR1 and CDR2: MNHNS and SASEGT. The CDR3 has 14 amino acids. The CDR3 loop reads CASIGGQGTYEQYF. The CDR3 coding sequence is TGTGCCAGCATCGGGGGACAGGGGACCTACGAGCAGTACTTC.

J is TRBJ1-5 and V is TRBV4-2; D possibly corresponds to TRBD1 (5 bases). This CDR3 has 16 amino acids. The V gene's germline CDR1 is LGHNA and CDR2 YNFKEQ. With 1 base removed from V and 2 bases from J, the gap between germline ends came to 12 bases. CDR3 coding DNA: TGTGCCAGCAGCCAAGGGGCAGGGTGGGGCAATCAGCCCCAGCATTTT. Its translation: CASSQGAGWGNQPQHF.

This clone was recorded a few times. The rearrangement uses TRBV10-3 and TRBJ2-7; 7 bases are shared with TRBD2. Germline CDR1 is ENHRY and CDR2 is SYGVKD. This CDR3 spans 15 amino acids. The V gene end was trimmed by 5 bases and the J gene end by 4 bases; junction bases not matched to a gene: 11. The CDR3 DNA reads as TGTGCCATCAGTCAGGGAGGGCCAAGGGGATACGAGCAGTACTTC. Encoded protein: CAISQGGPRGYEQYF.

The CDR3 nucleotides are TGCAGCGTTGCTGGGCTCCTCACAGATACGCAGTATTTT. It is translated as CSVAGLLTDTQYF. The chain recombines TRBV29-1 with TRBJ2-3, with no clear D. In germline, CDR1 is SQVTM, CDR2 ANQGSEA. The CDR3 contains 13 residues. Between the trimmed V and J ends, which lost 4 bases and 2 bases, there was a span of 10 bases.

V usage is TRBV12-5 and J usage is TRBJ2-7, with TRBD2 matching over 7 bases. The CDR3 is 15 residues long. J lost 3 bases, V lost 5 bases, and 10 bases had no gene match. The germline gives CDR1 LGHNT, CDR2 FRNRAP. The CDR3 DNA follows: TGTGCTAGTGGTCCCGGGGCTAGCGGATTCTACGAGCAGTACTTC. As protein: CASGPGASGFYEQYF. Full variable domain (remainder filled in from reference TRBV12-5 and TRBJ2-7): DARVTQTPRHKVTEMGQEVTMRCQPILGHNTVFWYRQTMMQGLELLAYFRNRAPLDDSGMPKDRFSAEMPDATLATLKIQPSEPRDSAVYFCASGPGASGFYEQYFGPGTRLTVT.

This clone is a singleton in its sample. V usage is TRBV10-2 and J usage is TRBJ2-4; TRBD1 might be the D (6 bases). Germline CDR1 is WSHSY and CDR2 is SAAADI. The CDR3 is made up of 16 amino acids. Trimming removed 8 bases at V and 2 bases at J, with 19 bases between. CDR3 nucleotides: TGCGCCAGCGGGAGTGGGGGCGACCCCTCCAAAAACATTCAGTACTTC. As protein: CASGSGGDPSKNIQYF.

The chain has TRBV4-3 and TRBJ2-7, with no clear D. CDR3 length: 13 amino acids. The V gene lost 4 bases and the J gene lost 4 bases, with 11 bases spanning the gap. Germline CDR1 is LGHNA and CDR2 is YSLEER. CDR3 DNA sequence: TGCGCCAGCAGCCCCGACATCGCGTACGAGCAGTACTTC. Translated, it gives CASSPDIAYEQYF.

This chain uses TRBV14 with TRBJ2-7; TRBD2 agrees at 15 bases. Germline trimming cut 2 bases from V and 5 bases from J; bases unmatched to any gene: 13. Germline CDR1 SGHDN, CDR2 FVKESK. This CDR3 contains 19 residues. The CDR3 DNA reads as TGTGCCAGCAGCCAACGGAACTCCGGACTAGCGGGAGGGCACGACGAGCAGTACTTC. Translated: CASSQRNSGLAGGHDEQYF.

The chain carries TRBV5-6 and TRBJ2-5; 7 nucleotides match TRBD2. Germline-derived CDR1 and CDR2 are SGHDT and YYEEEE. Germline trimming cut 4 bases from V and 5 bases from J; bases unmatched to any gene: 14. The CDR3 has 16 residues. Written as DNA, the CDR3 is TGTGCCAGCAGCCCCCCCGGGGCAGGGCGGGGGGAGACCCAGTACTTC. It specifies CASSPPGAGRGETQYF. Drawing the rest from reference TRBV5-6 and TRBJ2-5, the complete variable domain is DAGVTQSPTHLIKTRGQQVTLRCSPKSGHDTVSWYQQALGQGPQFIFQYYEEEERQRGNFPDRFSGHQFPNYSSELNVNALLLGDSALYLCASSPPGAGRGETQYFGPGTRLLVL.

The chain couples TRBV18 to TRBJ2-1; 9 positions match TRBD2. CDR3 size: 17 residues. With V trimmed by 4 bases and J by 2 bases, 9 bases remained unmatched. Germline V CDR1 and CDR2: KGHSH, LQKENI. The CDR3 loop reads CASSLVIAGVTYNEQFF. CDR3 DNA sequence: TGTGCCAGCTCACTAGTCATAGCGGGAGTTACCTACAATGAGCAGTTCTTC.

The V gene is TRBV4-2, the J gene TRBJ2-5, with TRBD1 identical over 9 bases. From germline, CDR1 is LGHNA and CDR2 YNFKEQ. V gave up 1 base and J gave up 4 bases; unmatched junction bases: 4. The CDR3 has 15 amino acids. The CDR3, as DNA: TGTGCCAGCAGCCAAGGTCGGACAGGGGCAGAGACCCAGTACTTC. Its protein product is CASSQGRTGAETQYF.

The rearrangement uses TRBV27 and TRBJ2-2; 14 bases are a match to TRBD2. The CDR3 consists of 19 residues. V lost 5 bases and J lost 7; bases outside the gene matches: 15. Germline V gene sequence: CDR1 MNHEY, CDR2 SMNVEV (reference sequence). CDR3 amino acids: CASSPYHRLAGGQIGELFF. The DNA of the CDR3 is TGTGCCAGCAGTCCCTATCATCGACTAGCGGGAGGGCAGATCGGGGAGCTGTTTTTT.

V usage is TRBV28 and J usage is TRBJ1-2, with a weak D call TRBD1 (5 bases). The CDR3 is made up of 18 amino acids. V lost 6 bases to trimming and J lost 1 base, with 24 bases between them. Germline loops: CDR1 MDHEN, CDR2 SYDVKM. CDR3 sequence: CASSQMAHDLDNNYGYTF. CDR3 nucleotide sequence: TGTGCCAGCAGCCAAATGGCCCACGACCTGGACAATAACTATGGCTACACCTTC.

This clone was seen only a few times. The rearrangement links TRBV28 to TRBJ2-5; 12 nucleotides align to TRBD2. The J call may be wrong; the DNA end is better matched by TRBJ2-7. The CDR3 has 16 residues. The germline V gene encodes CDR1 MDHEN and CDR2 SYDVKM. The CDR3 loop reads CASSLGLAGHSYEQYF. As DNA, the CDR3 is TGTGCCAGCAGTTTGGGACTAGCGGGTCACTCCTACGAGCAGTACTTC.

V and J are TRBV30 and TRBJ2-5; 7 nucleotides align to TRBD2. TRBJ2-7 matches the DNA end more closely, so the J call is doubtful. Per the germline V gene, CDR1 is GTSNPN and CDR2 is SVGIG (reference sequence). The CDR3 totals 13 residues. CDR3 bases: TGTGCCTGGCAGGACCTAGCGGCGTACGAGCAGTACTTC. This codes for CAWQDLAAYEQYF.

V usage is TRBV18 and J usage is TRBJ2-7; D is possibly TRBD2 (6 bases). The CDR3 has 16 residues. Trimming took 1 base from V and 2 from J, leaving 15 bases between them. In germline, CDR1 is KGHSH, CDR2 LQKENI. CDR3 loop: CASSPRRAGFTYEQYF. The CDR3 bases are TGTGCCAGCTCACCACGGAGAGCGGGTTTCACCTACGAGCAGTACTTC. The full variable domain, completed using reference TRBV18 and TRBJ2-7, is NAGVMQNPRHLVRRRGQEARLRCSPMKGHSHVYWYRQLPEEGLKFMVYLQKENIIDESGMPKERFSAEFPKEGPSILRIQQVVRGDSAAYFCASSPRRAGFTYEQYFGPGTRLTVT.

The rearrangement uses TRBV6-1 and TRBJ2-4, with D tentatively TRBD1 (5 bases). Trimming shortened V by 2 bases and J by 2 bases, and 19 bases separated the two germline ends. There are 18 residues in the CDR3. Germline V gene sequence: CDR1 MNHNS, CDR2 SASEGT. The CDR3 nucleotides read TGTGCCAGCAGTGAACCTACTCTACCTCGACAGTCCAAAAACATTCAGTACTTC. Amino acids: CASSEPTLPRQSKNIQYF.

The gene calls are TRBV5-4 and TRBJ1-1; 12 bases are shared with TRBD1. In germline, CDR1 is SGHNT, CDR2 YYREEE (reference sequence). The CDR3 sequence is 18 residues long. J was trimmed by 0 bases and V by 4 bases; bases with no gene match: 10. The CDR3 DNA reads TGTGCCAGCAGCCCGTCCCGGGACAGGGGGCGGATGAACACTGAAGCTTTCTTT. This sequence encodes CASSPSRDRGRMNTEAFF.

The J gene is TRBJ2-7, the V gene TRBV5-4; 7 nucleotides line up with TRBD1. The CDR3 spans 17 residues. The V segment lost 3 bases and the J segment 1 base; nucleotides outside the gene matches: 13. Germline V gene data show CDR1 as SGHNT and CDR2 as YYREEE (reference sequence). Here the CDR3 reads CASSSAGEQGPSYEQYF. Here the CDR3 DNA reads TGTGCCAGCAGCTCCGCAGGGGAACAGGGGCCGTCCTACGAGCAGTACTTC.